This TCR beta chain was found in a study of CD8+CD57+ T cells in acquired aplastic anemia. Genomic DNA, the template, was used for profiling of the TCR beta VDJ and CDR3. TCRdb re-called the reads through MiXCR, storing one row per CDR3 protein. The table lists just over 400,000 distinct CDR3 sequences, about 70% of them singletons. The V and J ends lost 3 bases and 2 bases respectively, with 23 bases between them. CDR3 length equals 19 residues. The germline gives CDR1 LNHDA, CDR2 SQIVND (reference sequence). This chain uses TRBV19 with TRBJ1-3; tentatively, D is TRBD1 (5 bases). Sequencing was performed on sorted CD4+, CD8+, or CD8+CD57+ T cells (not recorded which) from PBMCs. The sequence derives from a human donor in good health, serving as a control. The CDR3 sequence: CASSMGVPTDTGAGNTIYF. CDR3 coding DNA: TGTGCCAGTAGTATGGGGGTCCCCACAGATACGGGGGCTGGAAACACCATATATTTT.